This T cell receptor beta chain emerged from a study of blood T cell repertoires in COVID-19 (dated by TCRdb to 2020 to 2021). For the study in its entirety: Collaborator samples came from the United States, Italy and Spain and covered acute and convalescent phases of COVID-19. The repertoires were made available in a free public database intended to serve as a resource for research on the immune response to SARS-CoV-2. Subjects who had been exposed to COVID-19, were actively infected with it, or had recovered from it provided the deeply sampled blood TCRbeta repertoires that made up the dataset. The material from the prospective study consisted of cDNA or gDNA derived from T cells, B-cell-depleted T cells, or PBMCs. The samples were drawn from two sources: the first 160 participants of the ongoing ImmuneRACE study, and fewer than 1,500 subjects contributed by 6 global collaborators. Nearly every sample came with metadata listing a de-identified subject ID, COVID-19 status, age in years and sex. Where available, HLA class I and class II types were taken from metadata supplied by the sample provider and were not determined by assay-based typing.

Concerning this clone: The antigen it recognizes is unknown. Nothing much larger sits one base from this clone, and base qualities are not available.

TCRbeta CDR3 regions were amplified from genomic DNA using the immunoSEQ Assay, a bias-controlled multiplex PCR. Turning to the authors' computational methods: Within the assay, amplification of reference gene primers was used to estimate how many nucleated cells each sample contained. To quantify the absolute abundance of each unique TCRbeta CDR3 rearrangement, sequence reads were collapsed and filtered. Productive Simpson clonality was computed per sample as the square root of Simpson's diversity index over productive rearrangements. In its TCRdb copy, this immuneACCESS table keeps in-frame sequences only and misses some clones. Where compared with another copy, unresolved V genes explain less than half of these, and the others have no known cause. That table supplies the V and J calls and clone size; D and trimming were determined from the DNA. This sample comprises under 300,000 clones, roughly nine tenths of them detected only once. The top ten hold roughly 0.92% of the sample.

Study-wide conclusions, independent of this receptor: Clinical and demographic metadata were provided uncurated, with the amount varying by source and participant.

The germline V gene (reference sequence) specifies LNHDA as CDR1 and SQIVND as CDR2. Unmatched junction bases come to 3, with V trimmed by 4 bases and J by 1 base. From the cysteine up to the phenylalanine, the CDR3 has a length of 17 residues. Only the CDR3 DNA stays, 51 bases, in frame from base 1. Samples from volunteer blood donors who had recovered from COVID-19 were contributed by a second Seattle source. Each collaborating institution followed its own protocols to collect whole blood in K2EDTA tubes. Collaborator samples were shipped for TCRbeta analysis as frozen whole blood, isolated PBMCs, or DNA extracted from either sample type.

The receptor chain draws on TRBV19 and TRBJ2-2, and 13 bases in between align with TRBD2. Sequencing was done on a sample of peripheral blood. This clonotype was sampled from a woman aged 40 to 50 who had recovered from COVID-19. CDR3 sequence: CASSKTSGRLNTGELFF. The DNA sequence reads TGTGCCAGTAGTAAGACTAGCGGGAGGCTGAACACCGGGGAGCTGTTTTTT.